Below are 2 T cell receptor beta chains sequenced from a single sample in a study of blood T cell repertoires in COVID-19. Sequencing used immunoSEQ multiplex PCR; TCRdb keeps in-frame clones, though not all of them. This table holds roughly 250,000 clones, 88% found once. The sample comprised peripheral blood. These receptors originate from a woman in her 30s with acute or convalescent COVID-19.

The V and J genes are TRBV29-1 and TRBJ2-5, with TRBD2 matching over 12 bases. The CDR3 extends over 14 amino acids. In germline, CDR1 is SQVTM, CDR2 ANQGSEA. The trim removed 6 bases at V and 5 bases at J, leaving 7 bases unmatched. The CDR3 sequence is CSVSLAGGGETQYF. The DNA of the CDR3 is TGCAGCGTCTCTCTAGCGGGAGGGGGGGAGACCCAGTACTTC. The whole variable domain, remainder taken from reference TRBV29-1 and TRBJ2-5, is SAVISQKPSRDICQRGTSLTIQCQVDSQVTMMFWYRQQPGQSLTLIATANQGSEATYESGFVIDKFPISRPNLTFSTLTVSNMSPEDSSIYLCSVSLAGGGETQYFGPGTRLLVL.

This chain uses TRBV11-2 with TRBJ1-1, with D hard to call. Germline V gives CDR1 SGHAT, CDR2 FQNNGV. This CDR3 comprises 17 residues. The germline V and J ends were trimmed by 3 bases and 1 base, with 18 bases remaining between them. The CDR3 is CASSFNSGILGNTEAFF. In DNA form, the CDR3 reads TGTGCCAGCAGCTTTAATTCCGGGATCTTAGGGAACACTGAAGCTTTCTTT.